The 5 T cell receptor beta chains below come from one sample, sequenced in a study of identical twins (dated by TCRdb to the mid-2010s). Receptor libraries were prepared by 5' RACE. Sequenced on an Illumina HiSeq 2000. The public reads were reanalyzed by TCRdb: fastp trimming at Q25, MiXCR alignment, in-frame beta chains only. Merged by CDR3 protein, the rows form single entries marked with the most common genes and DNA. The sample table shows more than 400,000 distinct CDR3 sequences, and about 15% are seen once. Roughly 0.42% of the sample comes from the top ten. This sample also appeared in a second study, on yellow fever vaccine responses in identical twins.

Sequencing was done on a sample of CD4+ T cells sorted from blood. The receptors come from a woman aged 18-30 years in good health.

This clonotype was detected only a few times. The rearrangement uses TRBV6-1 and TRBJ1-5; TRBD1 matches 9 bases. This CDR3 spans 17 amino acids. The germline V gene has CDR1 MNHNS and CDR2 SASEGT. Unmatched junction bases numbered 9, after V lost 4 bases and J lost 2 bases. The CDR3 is CASSARDRVFGNQPQHF. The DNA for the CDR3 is TGTGCCAGCAGTGCCCGGGACAGGGTATTTGGCAATCAGCCCCAGCATTTT.

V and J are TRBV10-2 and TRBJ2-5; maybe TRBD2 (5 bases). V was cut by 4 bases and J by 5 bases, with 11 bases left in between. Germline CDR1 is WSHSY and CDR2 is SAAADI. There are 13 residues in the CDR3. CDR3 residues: CASSVQSGETQYF. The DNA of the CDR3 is TGCGCCAGCAGTGTCCAGTCGGGGGAGACCCAGTACTTC.

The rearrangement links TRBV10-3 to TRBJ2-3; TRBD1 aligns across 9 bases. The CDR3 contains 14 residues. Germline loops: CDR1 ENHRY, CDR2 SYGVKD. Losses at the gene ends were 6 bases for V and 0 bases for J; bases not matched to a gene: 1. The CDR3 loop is CAIRGQGSTDTQYF. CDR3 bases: TGTGCCATCAGAGGACAGGGGAGCACAGATACGCAGTATTTT.

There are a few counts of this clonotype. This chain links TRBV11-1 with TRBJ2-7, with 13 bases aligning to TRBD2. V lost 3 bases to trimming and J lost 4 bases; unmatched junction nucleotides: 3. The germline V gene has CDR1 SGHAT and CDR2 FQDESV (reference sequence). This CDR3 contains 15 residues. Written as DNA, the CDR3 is TGTGCCAGCAGCTTCGGACTAGCGGGAGCTTACGAGCAGTACTTC. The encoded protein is CASSFGLAGAYEQYF.

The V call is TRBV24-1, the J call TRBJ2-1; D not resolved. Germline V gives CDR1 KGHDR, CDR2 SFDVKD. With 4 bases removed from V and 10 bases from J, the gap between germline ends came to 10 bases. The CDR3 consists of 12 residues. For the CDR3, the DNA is TGTGCCACCAGTGACGAGACCCCGGAGCAGTTCTTC. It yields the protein CATSDETPEQFF.